Below are 18 T cell receptor beta chains sequenced from a single sample in a study of cytomegalovirus exposure and HLA in healthy donors. Primers: 60 Vbeta forward and 13 Jbeta reverse. Sequenced by immunoSEQ multiplex PCR; TCRdb stores in-frame clones only, minus some. Of roughly 200,000 clones in the sample, over 70% are singletons; the top ten hold about 3.8%. Sequences were obtained from PBMCs. All receptors come from a woman aged 55 to 70 in good health and CMV-seropositive.

The chain employs TRBV5-1 and TRBJ2-7; tentatively, D is TRBD2 (5 bases). This CDR3 contains 15 residues. V lost 3 bases, J lost 0 bases, and 13 bases lay in between. Looked up from germline, CDR1 is SGHRS and CDR2 is YFSETQ. The CDR3 nucleotides are TGCGCCAGCAGCTCACTAGATCCCCCCTCCTACGAGCAGTACTTC. Translated, it gives CASSSLDPPSYEQYF.

The V and J genes are TRBV4-2 and TRBJ2-7; the match to TRBD1 covers 7 bases. This CDR3 contains 16 residues. CDR1 is LGHNA, CDR2 YNFKEQ, per germline. J gave up 2 bases and V 0 bases, and 7 bases lay outside the gene matches. CDR3 residues: CASSQEADRRTYEQYF. Here the CDR3 DNA reads TGTGCCAGCAGCCAAGAAGCGGACAGGCGAACCTACGAGCAGTACTTC.

This rearrangement joins TRBV30 to TRBJ2-4; D is unclear. Germline CDR1 is GTSNPN and CDR2 is SVGIG (reference sequence). The CDR3 totals 12 residues. V lost 2 bases, J lost 12 bases, and 14 bases lay in between. Here the CDR3 reads CAWSKDLGGQYF. The CDR3 coding sequence is TGTGCCTGGAGTAAAGACCTCGGCGGTCAGTACTTC.

This chain links TRBV11-2 with TRBJ1-1, with 7 positions matching TRBD1. Trimming took 7 bases from V and 10 from J; bases not matched to a gene: 6. The CDR3 runs to 11 residues. Per the germline V gene, CDR1 is SGHAT and CDR2 is FQNNGV. CDR3 protein: CASMTQGTAFF. The CDR3 coding sequence is TGTGCCAGCATGACACAGGGGACAGCTTTCTTT.

The chain carries TRBV12-5 and TRBJ2-1, with 12 bases aligning to TRBD2. CDR1 LGHNT and CDR2 FRNRAP come from the germline V gene. Trimming took 0 bases from V and 9 from J; bases not matched to a gene: 9. CDR3 length: 17 amino acids. This CDR3 reads CASGLVASGRAPSEQFF. The CDR3 DNA follows: TGTGCTAGTGGTTTGGTGGCTAGCGGGAGGGCCCCCAGTGAGCAGTTCTTC.

The genes are TRBV27 and TRBJ1-2, with a possible D match to TRBD1 (6 bases). V lost 3 bases, J lost 1 base, and 12 bases lay in between. The V gene's germline CDR1 is MNHEY and CDR2 SMNVEV (reference sequence). The CDR3 has 15 residues. The DNA of the CDR3 is TGTGCCAGCAGTTTTGGGGGCGGAGGTAACTATGGCTACACCTTC. It yields the protein CASSFGGGGNYGYTF.

A single count supports this clone. The chain links TRBV30 to TRBJ2-3; maybe TRBD2 (7 bases). Trimming left V 5 bases short and J 5 bases short, with 20 bases between. CDR3 length: 15 residues. Germline lookup yields CDR1 GTSNPN and CDR2 SVGIG (reference sequence). CDR3 loop: CAWGVHGGQRDTQYF. CDR3 DNA: TGTGCCTGGGGGGTGCACGGGGGGCAAAGAGATACGCAGTATTTT.

The chain uses TRBV9 and TRBJ2-1; 13 nucleotides line up with TRBD2. V shed 3 bases and J 9 bases; nucleotides not matched to a gene: 9. The CDR3 totals 16 residues. Germline-derived CDR1 and CDR2 are SGDLS and YYNGEE. CDR3 DNA: TGTGCCAGCAGCGAAAAACTAGCGGGGGGGCCTAGTGAGCAGTTCTTC. This codes for CASSEKLAGGPSEQFF.

The chain carries TRBV5-1 and TRBJ2-1; 12 nucleotides agree with TRBD2. The CDR3 is made up of 15 amino acids. The junction had 4 bases not matched to a gene; V was cut back by 0 bases and J by 9 bases. Germline values: CDR1 SGHRS, CDR2 YFSETQ. The CDR3 reads CASSLGTSGIGEQFF. The CDR3 DNA sequence: TGCGCCAGCAGCTTGGGGACTAGCGGGATCGGTGAGCAGTTCTTC.

The CDR3 loop is CASSLAQGAHEQYF. The CDR3 coding sequence is TGTGCCAGCAGCTTGGCACAGGGGGCCCACGAGCAGTACTTC. The chain joins TRBV5-4 to TRBJ2-7; 9 nucleotides align to TRBD1. This CDR3 has 14 amino acids. Trimming cost V 0 bases and J 5 bases; bases outside gene matches: 3. The germline V gene has CDR1 SGHNT and CDR2 YYREEE (reference sequence).

This rearrangement joins TRBV6-1 to TRBJ1-2; D call uncertain. The CDR3 contains 14 residues. The germline gives CDR1 MNHNS, CDR2 SASEGT. The germline V and J ends were trimmed by 7 bases and 10 bases, with 22 bases remaining between them. The CDR3 sequence: CASTPLVVSGLYTF. CDR3 in DNA: TGTGCCAGCACCCCCCTCGTCGTCAGTGGGCTCTACACCTTC.

The chain couples TRBV18 to TRBJ2-7, with 10 positions matching TRBD1. Unmatched junction bases numbered 10, after V lost 3 bases and J lost 8 bases. Germline CDR1 is KGHSH and CDR2 is LQKENI. This CDR3 region has 15 residues. CDR3 in DNA: TGTGCCAGCTCACCCAACCGGGACAGGGGAAGGAAGCAGTACTTC. Encoded protein: CASSPNRDRGRKQYF.

V and J are TRBV2 and TRBJ2-1; 8 bases fit TRBD1. The CDR3 totals 14 residues. CDR1 SNHLY and CDR2 FYNNEI come from the germline V gene. V was clipped by 7 bases and J by 5 bases; unmatched bases: 7. CDR3 nucleotide sequence: TGTGCCAGCAAAACCGGACAGGGAGACAATGAGCAGTTCTTC. The encoded protein is CASKTGQGDNEQFF. The full variable domain, in which reference TRBV2 and TRBJ2-1 provide the parts outside the CDR3, is EPEVTQTPSHQVTQMGQEVILRCVPISNHLYFYWYRQILGQKVEFLVSFYNNEISEKSEIFDDQFSVERPDGSNFTLKIRSTKLEDSAMYFCASKTGQGDNEQFFGPGTRLTVL.

This chain links TRBV28 with TRBJ2-1, with D possibly TRBD2 on 6 matching bases. This CDR3 spans 12 amino acids. Germline CDR1 MDHEN, CDR2 SYDVKM. V shed 3 bases and J shed 7 bases, with 7 bases lying between them. CDR3 amino acids: CASSLAGNEQFF. The CDR3 nucleotides read TGTGCCAGCAGTTTGGCGGGAAATGAGCAGTTCTTC.

A note on this clone: This same CDR3 is encoded by further DNA sequences in the sample. The rearrangement uses TRBV7-3 and TRBJ1-1; weak D call: TRBD1 (6 bases). V lost 5 bases to trimming and J lost 3 bases, with 10 bases between them. The CDR3 contains 13 residues. The V gene's germline CDR1 is SGHTA and CDR2 FQGTGA. The CDR3 DNA follows: TGTGCCAGCAGCCCACAGGGTGACACTGAAGCTTTCTTT. Translation: CASSPQGDTEAFF.

The genes are TRBV25-1 and TRBJ2-3, with 13 bases aligning to TRBD2. V was pared by 3 bases and J by 6 bases, with 6 bases of the junction left unmatched. In germline, CDR1 is MGHDK, CDR2 SYGVNS. The CDR3 has 16 residues. The DNA of the CDR3 is TGTGCCAGCAGTGACCTCACTAGCGGGGGGGCTGATACGCAGTATTTT. Translation: CASSDLTSGGADTQYF.

The chain combines TRBV4-1 with TRBJ1-5; D unresolved. V was shortened by 0 bases and J by 3 bases, with 6 bases between the two germline ends. This CDR3 has 14 amino acids. The germline V gene has CDR1 MGHRA and CDR2 YSYEKL. The CDR3 protein is CASSQEQFNQPQHF. The CDR3 region has the DNA TGCGCCAGCAGCCAAGAACAGTTCAATCAGCCCCAGCATTTT.

This chain links TRBV6-6 with TRBJ1-2, with no clear D. Germline V gene data show CDR1 as MNHNY and CDR2 as SVGAGI (reference sequence). V was clipped by 6 bases and J by 4 bases, with 15 bases between them. The CDR3 runs to 14 residues. CDR3 in amino acids: CASSSQTSFYGYTF. CDR3 DNA sequence: TGTGCCAGCAGCTCACAGACCTCATTCTATGGCTACACCTTC.